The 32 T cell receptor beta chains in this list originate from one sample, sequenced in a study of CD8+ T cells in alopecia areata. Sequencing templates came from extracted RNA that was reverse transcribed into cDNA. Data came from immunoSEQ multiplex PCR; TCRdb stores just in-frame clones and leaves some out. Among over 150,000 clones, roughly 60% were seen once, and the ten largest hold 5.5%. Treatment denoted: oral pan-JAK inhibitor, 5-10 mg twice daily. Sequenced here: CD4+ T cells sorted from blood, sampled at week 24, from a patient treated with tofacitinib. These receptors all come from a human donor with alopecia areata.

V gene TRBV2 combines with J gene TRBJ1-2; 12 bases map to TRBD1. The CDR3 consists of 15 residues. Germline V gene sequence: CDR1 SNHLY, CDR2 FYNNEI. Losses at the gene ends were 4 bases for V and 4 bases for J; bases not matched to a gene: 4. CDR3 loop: CASSVRDRGPYGYTF. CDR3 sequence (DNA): TGTGCCAGCAGTGTCCGGGACAGGGGGCCCTATGGCTACACCTTC.

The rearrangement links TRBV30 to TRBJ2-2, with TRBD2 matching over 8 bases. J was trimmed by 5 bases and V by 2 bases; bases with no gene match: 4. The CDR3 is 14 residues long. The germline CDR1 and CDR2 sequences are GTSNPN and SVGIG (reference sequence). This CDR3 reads CAWSSGSGTGELFF. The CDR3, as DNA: TGTGCCTGGAGTAGCGGGAGTGGGACCGGGGAGCTGTTTTTT.

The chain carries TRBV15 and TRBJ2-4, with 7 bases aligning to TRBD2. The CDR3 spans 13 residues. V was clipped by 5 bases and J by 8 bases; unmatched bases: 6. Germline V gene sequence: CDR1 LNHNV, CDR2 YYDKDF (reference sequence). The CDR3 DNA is TGTGCCACCAGCCCGGGGAGGGAAGACATTCAGTACTTC. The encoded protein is CATSPGREDIQYF.

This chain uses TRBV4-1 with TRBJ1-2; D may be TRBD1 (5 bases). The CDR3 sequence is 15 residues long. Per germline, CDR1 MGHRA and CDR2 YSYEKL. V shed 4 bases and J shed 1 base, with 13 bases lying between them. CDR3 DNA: TGCGCCAGCAGCCTGGGGGGGAGAATTAACTATGGCTACACCTTC. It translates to CASSLGGRINYGYTF.

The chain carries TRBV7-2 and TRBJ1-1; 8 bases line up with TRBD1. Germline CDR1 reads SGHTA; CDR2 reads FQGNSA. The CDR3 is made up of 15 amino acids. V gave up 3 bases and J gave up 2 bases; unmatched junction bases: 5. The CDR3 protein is CASSFQTGANTEAFF. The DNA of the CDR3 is TGTGCCAGCAGCTTCCAGACAGGGGCAAACACTGAAGCTTTCTTT. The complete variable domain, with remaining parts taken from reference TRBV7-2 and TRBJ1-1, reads GAGVSQSPSNKVTEKGKDVELRCDPISGHTALYWYRQSLGQGLEFLIYFQGNSAPDKSGLPSDRFSAERTGGSVSTLTIQRTQQEDSAVYLCASSFQTGANTEAFFGQGTRLTVV.

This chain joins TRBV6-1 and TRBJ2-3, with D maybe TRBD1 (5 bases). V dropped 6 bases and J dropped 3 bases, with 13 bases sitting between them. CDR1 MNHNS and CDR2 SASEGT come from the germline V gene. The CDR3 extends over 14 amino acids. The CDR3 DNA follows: TGTGCCAGCAGCCCCCGGCAGGGAACAGATACGCAGTATTTT. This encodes CASSPRQGTDTQYF.

The CDR3 DNA follows: TGTGCCAGCGGAAGACGGCCCTTGGGGGACACCGGGGAGCTGTTTTTT. It is translated as CASGRRPLGDTGELFF. V and J are TRBV7-9 and TRBJ2-2; perhaps D is TRBD1 or TRBD2 (5 bases each). The germline gives CDR1 SEHNR, CDR2 FQNEAQ (reference sequence). Trimming left V 8 bases short and J 3 bases short, with 19 bases between. There are 16 residues in the CDR3.

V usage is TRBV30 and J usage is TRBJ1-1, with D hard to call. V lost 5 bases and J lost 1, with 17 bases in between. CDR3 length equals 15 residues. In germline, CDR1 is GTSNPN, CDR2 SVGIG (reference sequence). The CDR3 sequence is CAWFFSGIGNTEAFF. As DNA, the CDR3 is TGTGCCTGGTTCTTTTCCGGAATCGGGAACACTGAAGCTTTCTTT.

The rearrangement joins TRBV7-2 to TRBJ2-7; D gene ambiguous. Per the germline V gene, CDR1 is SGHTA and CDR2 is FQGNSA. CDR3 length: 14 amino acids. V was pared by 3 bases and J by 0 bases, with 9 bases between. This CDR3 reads CASSFMESSYEQYF. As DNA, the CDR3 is TGTGCCAGCAGCTTTATGGAGAGCTCCTACGAGCAGTACTTC.

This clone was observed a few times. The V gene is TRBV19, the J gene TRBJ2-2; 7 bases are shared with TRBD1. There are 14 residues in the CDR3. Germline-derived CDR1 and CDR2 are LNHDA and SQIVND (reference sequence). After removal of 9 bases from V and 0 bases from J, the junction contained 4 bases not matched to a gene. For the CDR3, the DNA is TGTGCCAGCACAGGGGCCCCGAACACCGGGGAGCTGTTTTTT. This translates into CASTGAPNTGELFF. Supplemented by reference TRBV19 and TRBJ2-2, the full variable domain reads DGGITQSPKYLFRKEGQNVTLSCEQNLNHDAMYWYRQDPGQGLRLIYYSQIVNDFQKGDIAEGYSVSREKKESFPLTVTSAQKNPTAFYLCASTGAPNTGELFFGEGSRLTVL.

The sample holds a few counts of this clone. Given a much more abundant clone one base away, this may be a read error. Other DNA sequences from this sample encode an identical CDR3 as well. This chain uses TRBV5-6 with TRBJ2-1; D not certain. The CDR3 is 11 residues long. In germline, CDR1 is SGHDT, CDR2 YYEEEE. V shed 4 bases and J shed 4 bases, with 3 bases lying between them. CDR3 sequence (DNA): TGTGCCAGCAGCCTTTACAATGAGCAGTTCTTC. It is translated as CASSLYNEQFF.

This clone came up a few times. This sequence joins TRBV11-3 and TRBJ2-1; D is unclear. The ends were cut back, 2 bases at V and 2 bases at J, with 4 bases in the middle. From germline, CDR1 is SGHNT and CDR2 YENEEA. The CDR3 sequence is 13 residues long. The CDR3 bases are TGTGCCAGCAGCTTACCCACCTACAATGAGCAGTTCTTC. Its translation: CASSLPTYNEQFF.

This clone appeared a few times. CDR3 bases: TGTGCCATCAGTGAGTCGAGGGGCAGGGGCACAGATACGCAGTATTTT. Translated, it gives CAISESRGRGTDTQYF. The chain combines TRBV10-3 with TRBJ2-3; possibly TRBD1 or TRBD2 for D (5 bases each). V was cut by 0 bases and J by 1 base, with 11 bases left in between. The CDR3 covers 16 residues. Germline loops: CDR1 ENHRY, CDR2 SYGVKD.

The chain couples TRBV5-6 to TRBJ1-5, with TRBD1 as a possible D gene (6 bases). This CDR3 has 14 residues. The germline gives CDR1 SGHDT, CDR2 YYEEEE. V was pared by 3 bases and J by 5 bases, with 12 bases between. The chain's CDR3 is CASSSTSGDQPQHF. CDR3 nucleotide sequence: TGTGCCAGCAGCTCCACTTCAGGGGATCAGCCCCAGCATTTT.

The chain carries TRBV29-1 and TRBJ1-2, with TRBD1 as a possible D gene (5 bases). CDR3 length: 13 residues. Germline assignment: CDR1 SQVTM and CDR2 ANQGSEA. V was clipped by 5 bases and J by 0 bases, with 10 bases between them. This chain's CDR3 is CSVRRATNYGYTF. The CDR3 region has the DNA TGCAGCGTTCGCAGGGCAACTAACTATGGCTACACCTTC.

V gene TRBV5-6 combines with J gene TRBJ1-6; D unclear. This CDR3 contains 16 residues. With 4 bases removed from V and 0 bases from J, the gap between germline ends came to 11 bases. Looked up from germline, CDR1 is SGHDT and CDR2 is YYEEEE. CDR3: CASSDGRDSYNSPLHF. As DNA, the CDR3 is TGTGCCAGCAGCGATGGACGGGACTCCTATAATTCACCCCTCCACTTT.

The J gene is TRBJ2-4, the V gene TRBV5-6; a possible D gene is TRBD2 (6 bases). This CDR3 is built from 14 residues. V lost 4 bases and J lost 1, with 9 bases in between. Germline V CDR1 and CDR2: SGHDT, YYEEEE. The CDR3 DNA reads TGTGCCAGCAGCCTAGCGTCGGCCAAAAACATTCAGTACTTC. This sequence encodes CASSLASAKNIQYF.

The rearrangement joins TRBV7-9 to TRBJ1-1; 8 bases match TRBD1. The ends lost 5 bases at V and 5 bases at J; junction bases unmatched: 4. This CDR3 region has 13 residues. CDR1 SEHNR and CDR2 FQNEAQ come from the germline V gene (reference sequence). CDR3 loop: CASSAGQETEAFF. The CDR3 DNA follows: TGTGCCAGCAGCGCGGGACAGGAAACTGAAGCTTTCTTT.

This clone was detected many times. The CDR3 loop is CASSRDLGPDTGELFF. The CDR3 coding sequence is TGTGCCAGCAGTAGGGACCTCGGGCCGGACACCGGGGAGCTGTTTTTT. The chain carries TRBV2 and TRBJ2-2; D is perhaps TRBD1 or TRBD2 (5 bases each). The CDR3 consists of 16 residues. The V gene lost 5 bases and the J gene lost 3 bases, with 16 bases spanning the gap. Germline CDR1 is SNHLY and CDR2 is FYNNEI.

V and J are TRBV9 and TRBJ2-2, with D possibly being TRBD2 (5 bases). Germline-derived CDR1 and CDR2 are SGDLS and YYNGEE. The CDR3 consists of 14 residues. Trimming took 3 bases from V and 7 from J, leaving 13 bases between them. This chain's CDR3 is CASSERTWDGELFF. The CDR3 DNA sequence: TGTGCCAGCAGCGAGCGGACTTGGGACGGGGAGCTGTTTTTT.

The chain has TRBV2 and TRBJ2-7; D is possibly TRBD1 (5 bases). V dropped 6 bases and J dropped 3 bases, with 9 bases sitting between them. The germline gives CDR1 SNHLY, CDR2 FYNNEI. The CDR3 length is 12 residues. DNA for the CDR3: TGTGCCAGCAGACCACAGGACTACGAGCAGTACTTC. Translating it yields CASRPQDYEQYF. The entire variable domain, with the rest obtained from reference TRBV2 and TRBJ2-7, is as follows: EPEVTQTPSHQVTQMGQEVILRCVPISNHLYFYWYRQILGQKVEFLVSFYNNEISEKSEIFDDQFSVERPDGSNFTLKIRSTKLEDSAMYFCASRPQDYEQYFGPGTRLTVT.

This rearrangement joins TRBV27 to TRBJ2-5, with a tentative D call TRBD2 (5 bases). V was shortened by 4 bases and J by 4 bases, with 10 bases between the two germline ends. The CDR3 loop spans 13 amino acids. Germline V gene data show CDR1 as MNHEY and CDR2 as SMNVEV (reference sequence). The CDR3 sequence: CASSSASRETQYF. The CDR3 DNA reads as TGTGCCAGCAGTTCGGCTAGCAGAGAGACCCAGTACTTC.

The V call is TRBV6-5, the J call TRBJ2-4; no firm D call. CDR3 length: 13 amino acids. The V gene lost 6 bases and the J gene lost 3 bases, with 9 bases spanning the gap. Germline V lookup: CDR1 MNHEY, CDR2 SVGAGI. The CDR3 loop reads CASRGLVKNIQYF. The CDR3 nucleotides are TGTGCCAGCAGGGGCCTGGTCAAAAACATTCAGTACTTC.

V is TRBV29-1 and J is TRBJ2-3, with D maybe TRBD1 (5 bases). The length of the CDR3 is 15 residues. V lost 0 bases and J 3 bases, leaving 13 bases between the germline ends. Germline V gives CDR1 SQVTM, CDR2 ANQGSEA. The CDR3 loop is CSVEDGRARTDTQYF. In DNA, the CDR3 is TGCAGCGTTGAAGATGGCAGGGCACGGACAGATACGCAGTATTTT.

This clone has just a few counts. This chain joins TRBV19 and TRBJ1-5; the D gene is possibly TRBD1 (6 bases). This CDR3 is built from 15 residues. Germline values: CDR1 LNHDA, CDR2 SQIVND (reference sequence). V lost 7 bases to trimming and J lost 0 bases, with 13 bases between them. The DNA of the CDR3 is TGTGCCAGTATCGATAGGGGGAATAGCAATCAGCCCCAGCATTTT. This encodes CASIDRGNSNQPQHF.

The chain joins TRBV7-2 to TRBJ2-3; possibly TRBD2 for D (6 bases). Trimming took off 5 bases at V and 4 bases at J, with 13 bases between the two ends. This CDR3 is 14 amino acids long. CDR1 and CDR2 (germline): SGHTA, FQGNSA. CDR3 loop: CASSAAREADTQYF. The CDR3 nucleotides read TGTGCCAGCAGCGCCGCCAGGGAGGCAGATACGCAGTATTTT.

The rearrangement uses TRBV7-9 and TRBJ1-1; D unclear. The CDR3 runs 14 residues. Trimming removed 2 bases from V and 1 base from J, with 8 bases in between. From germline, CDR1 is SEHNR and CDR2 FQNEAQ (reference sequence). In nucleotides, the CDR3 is TGTGCCAGCAGCTTAAAAGGCCCGAACACTGAAGCTTTCTTT. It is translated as CASSLKGPNTEAFF. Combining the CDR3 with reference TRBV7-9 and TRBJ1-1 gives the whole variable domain DTGVSQNPRHKITKRGQNVTFRCDPISEHNRLYWYRQTLGQGPEFLTYFQNEAQLEKSRLLSDRFSAERPKGSFSTLEIQRTEQGDSAMYLCASSLKGPNTEAFFGQGTRLTVV.

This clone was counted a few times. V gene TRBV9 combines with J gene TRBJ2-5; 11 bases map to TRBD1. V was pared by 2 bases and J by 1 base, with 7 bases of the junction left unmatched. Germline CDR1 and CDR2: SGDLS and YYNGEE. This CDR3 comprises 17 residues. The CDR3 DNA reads TGTGCCAGCAGCGTCCATTCGGGACAGGGGGGCCAAGAGACCCAGTACTTC. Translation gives CASSVHSGQGGQETQYF.

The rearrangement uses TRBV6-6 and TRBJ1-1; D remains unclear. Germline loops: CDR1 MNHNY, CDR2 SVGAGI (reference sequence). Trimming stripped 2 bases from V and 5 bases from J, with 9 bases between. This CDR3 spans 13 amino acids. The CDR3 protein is CASSYNRGTEAFF. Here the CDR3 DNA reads TGTGCCAGCAGTTACAACCGAGGGACTGAAGCTTTCTTT.

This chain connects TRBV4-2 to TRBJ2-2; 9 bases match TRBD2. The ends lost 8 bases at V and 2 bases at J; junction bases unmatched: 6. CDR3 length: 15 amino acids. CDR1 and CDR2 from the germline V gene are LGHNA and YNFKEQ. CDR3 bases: TGTGCCAGCCAAAGCGGGGGGCCCAACACCGGGGAGCTGTTTTTT. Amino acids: CASQSGGPNTGELFF.

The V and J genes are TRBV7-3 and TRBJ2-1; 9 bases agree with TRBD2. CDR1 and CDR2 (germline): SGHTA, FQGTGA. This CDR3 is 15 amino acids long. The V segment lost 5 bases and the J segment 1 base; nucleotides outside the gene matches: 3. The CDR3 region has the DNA TGTGCCAGCAGCATCGGACTAGCGTCCTACAATGAGCAGTTCTTC. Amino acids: CASSIGLASYNEQFF.

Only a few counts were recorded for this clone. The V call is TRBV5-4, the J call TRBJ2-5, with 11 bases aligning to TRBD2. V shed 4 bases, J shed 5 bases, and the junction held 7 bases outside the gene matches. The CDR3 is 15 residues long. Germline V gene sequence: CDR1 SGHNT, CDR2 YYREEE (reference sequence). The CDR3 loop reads CASSRGLADLETQYF. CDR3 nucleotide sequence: TGTGCCAGCAGCAGGGGACTAGCGGATCTGGAGACCCAGTACTTC.